This entry concerns a single T cell receptor (beta chain). Its antigen is currently unknown. The sample comes from a study of follicular helper T cells after annual influenza vaccination. About the study: After each seasonal flu vaccination, blood came on days 0, 7 and 28.

TCRB was sequenced at Survey level resolution. Profiled with immunoSEQ multiplex PCR; TCRdb holds only in-frame clones, not every one. The repertoire consists of more than 10,000 clones, with roughly 77% occurring once and the leading ten covering over 0.7%. Points from the study as a whole: Undersampling of the much larger non-cTfh compartments could not be excluded for influenza clone enrichment.

Time point meaning: 2014-2015 season, pre-vaccination. Per time point, roughly 35-110 mL of blood was sampled. The CDR3 length is 15 residues. Germline assignment: CDR1 SEHNR and CDR2 FQNEAQ (reference sequence). V trimming: 4 bases; J trimming: 10 bases; junction bases outside the gene matches: 9. The sample in question was CXCR5- memory CD4+ T cells sorted from blood, obtained on the day of influenza vaccination. V gene TRBV7-9 combines with J gene TRBJ1-4; 10 bases are a match to TRBD1. This clonotype originated in an adult who received the influenza vaccine. The CDR3: CASSSTTGGGGKLFF. In DNA, the CDR3 is TGTGCCAGCAGCTCTACGACAGGGGGCGGCGGAAAACTGTTTTTT.